The T cell receptor beta chain under discussion was sequenced for a study of blood T cell repertoires in COVID-19. The overall study: Sample material is recorded as cDNA or gDNA derived from T cells, B-cell-depleted T cells, or PBMCs.

This table comes from immunoSEQ multiplex PCR, and its TCRdb copy is limited to in-frame clones, with some not included. The sample holds around 260,000 clones, 65% to 90% seen once. This CDR3 comprises 15 residues. The germline CDR1 and CDR2 sequences are SGHTA and FQGNSA. The ends lost 6 bases at V and 8 bases at J; junction bases unmatched: 8. The sequenced material came from peripheral blood. The chain joins TRBV7-2 to TRBJ1-6; 9 bases map to TRBD1. The sequence derives from a man under 40 with active or convalescent COVID-19. The CDR3 loop reads CASRPGQGIYSPLHF. DNA of the CDR3: TGTGCCAGCAGACCGGGACAGGGTATTTATTCACCCCTCCACTTT.